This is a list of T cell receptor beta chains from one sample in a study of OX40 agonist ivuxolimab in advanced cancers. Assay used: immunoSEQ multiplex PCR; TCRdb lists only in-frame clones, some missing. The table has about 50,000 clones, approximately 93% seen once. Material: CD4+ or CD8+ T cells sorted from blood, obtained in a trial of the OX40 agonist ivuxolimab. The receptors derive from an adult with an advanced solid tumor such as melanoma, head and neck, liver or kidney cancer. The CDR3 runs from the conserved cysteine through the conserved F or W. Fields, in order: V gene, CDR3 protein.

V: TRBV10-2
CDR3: CASNGGTPNTGELFF

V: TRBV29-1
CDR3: CSVDGVHEQFF

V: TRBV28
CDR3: CASRTQNFYTGELFF

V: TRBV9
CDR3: CASATGTGNTIYF

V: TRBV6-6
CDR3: CASSSLDRTNTGELFF

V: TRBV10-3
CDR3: CAISESDGWAYF

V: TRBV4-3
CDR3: CASSQDPDRRYEQYF

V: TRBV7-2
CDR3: CASSQTGYYEQYF

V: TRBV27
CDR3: CASRVFEGQETQYF

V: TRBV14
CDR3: CASSQLGGSYNEQFF

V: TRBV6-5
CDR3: CASSYSEGTGNTIYF